This passage covers 4 T cell receptor beta chains from one sample sequenced in a study of T cell responses to AZD1222 COVID-19 vaccine. Libraries were prepared by immunoSEQ multiplex PCR; TCRdb keeps only in-frame clonotypes and omits some of them. The sample holds about 110,000 clones, approximately 84% seen once. Sequencing used peripheral blood, obtained on day 0 of AZD1222 vaccination. These receptors were collected from an adult in good health.

There are a few counts of this clone. The chain recombines TRBV5-6 with TRBJ1-5; 8 bases fit TRBD1. Germline V lookup: CDR1 SGHDT, CDR2 YYEEEE. Trimming removed 0 bases from V and 7 bases from J; junction bases left unmatched: 0. The CDR3 totals 13 residues. The CDR3 loop reads CASSLDRGQPQHF. The CDR3 coding sequence is TGTGCCAGCAGCTTGGACAGGGGGCAGCCCCAGCATTTT.

The V call is TRBV6-5, the J call TRBJ1-5, with a tentative D call TRBD1 (5 bases). The CDR3 runs 16 residues. Germline-derived CDR1 and CDR2 are MNHEY and SVGAGI. Trimming took off 4 bases at V and 0 bases at J, with 13 bases between the two ends. The CDR3 sequence is CASSSGGGDSNQPQHF. The CDR3 bases are TGTGCCAGCAGTTCCGGCGGGGGGGATAGCAATCAGCCCCAGCATTTT.

The chain couples TRBV7-2 to TRBJ2-7, with TRBD1 identical over 10 bases. Germline CDR1 SGHTA, CDR2 FQGNSA. J was trimmed by 3 bases and V by 5 bases; bases with no gene match: 7. CDR3 length: 15 amino acids. The CDR3 nucleotides are TGTGCCAGCAGCACTATGGGACAGGGGAACTACGAGCAGTACTTC. Translated: CASSTMGQGNYEQYF.

The V call is TRBV28, the J call TRBJ1-5; the D is unclear. This CDR3 is 15 amino acids long. V lost 2 bases and J lost 4, with 12 bases in between. Germline loops: CDR1 MDHEN, CDR2 SYDVKM. The CDR3 DNA is TGTGCCAGCAGTTTACCAACGGGCCGAAATCAGCCCCAGCATTTT. Translating gives CASSLPTGRNQPQHF. The full variable domain, rest sourced from reference TRBV28 and TRBJ1-5, is DVKVTQSSRYLVKRTGEKVFLECVQDMDHENMFWYRQDPGLGLRLIYFSYDVKMKEKGDIPEGYSVSREKKERFSLILESASTNQTSMYLCASSLPTGRNQPQHFGDGTRLSIL.